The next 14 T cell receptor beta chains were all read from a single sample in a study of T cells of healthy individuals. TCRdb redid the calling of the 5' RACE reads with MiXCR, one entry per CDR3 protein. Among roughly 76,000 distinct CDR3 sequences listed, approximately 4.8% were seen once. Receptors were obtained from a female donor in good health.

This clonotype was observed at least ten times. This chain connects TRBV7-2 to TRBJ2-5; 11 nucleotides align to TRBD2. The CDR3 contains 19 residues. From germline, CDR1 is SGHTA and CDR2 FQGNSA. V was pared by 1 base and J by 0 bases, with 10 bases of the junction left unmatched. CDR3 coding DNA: TGTGCCAGCAGCTTAGTGCAAGCTAGCGGGAGGCTTCACCAAGAGACCCAGTACTTC. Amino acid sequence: CASSLVQASGRLHQETQYF. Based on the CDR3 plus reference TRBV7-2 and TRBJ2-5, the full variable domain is GAGVSQSPSNKVTEKGKDVELRCDPISGHTALYWYRQSLGQGLEFLIYFQGNSAPDKSGLPSDRFSAERTGGSVSTLTIQRTQQEDSAVYLCASSLVQASGRLHQETQYFGPGTRLLVL.

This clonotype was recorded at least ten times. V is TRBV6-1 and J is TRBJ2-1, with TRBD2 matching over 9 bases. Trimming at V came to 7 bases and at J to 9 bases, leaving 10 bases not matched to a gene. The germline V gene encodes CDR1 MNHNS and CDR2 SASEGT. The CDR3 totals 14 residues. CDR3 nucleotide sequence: TGTGCCAGCAATGCGGCGGGAGGGCCGGTTGAGCAGTTCTTC. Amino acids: CASNAAGGPVEQFF.

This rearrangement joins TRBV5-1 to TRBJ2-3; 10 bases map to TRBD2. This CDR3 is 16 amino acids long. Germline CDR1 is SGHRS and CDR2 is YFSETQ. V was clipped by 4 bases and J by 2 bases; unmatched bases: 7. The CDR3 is CASSTLAGGPTDTQYF. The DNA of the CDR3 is TGCGCCAGCAGCACCTTAGCGGGAGGCCCCACAGATACGCAGTATTTT.

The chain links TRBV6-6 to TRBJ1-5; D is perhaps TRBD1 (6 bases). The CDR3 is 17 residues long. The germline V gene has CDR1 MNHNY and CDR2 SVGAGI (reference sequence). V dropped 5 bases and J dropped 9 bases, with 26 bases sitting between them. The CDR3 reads CASSESYGQTLPAPQHF. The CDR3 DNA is TGTGCCAGCAGTGAGTCCTACGGACAGACCCTCCCGGCGCCCCAGCATTTT.

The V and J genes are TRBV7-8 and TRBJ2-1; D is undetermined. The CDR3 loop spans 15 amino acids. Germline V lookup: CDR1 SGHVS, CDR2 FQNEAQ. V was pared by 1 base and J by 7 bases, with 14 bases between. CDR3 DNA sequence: TGTGCCAGCAGCTTAGTTCGGGTCCGATGGAATGAGCAGTTCTTC. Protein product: CASSLVRVRWNEQFF.

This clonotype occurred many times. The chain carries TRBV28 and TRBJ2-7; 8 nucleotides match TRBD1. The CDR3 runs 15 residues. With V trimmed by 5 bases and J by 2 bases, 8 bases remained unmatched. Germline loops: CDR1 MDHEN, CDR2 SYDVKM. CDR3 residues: CASSTRTGTPYEQYF. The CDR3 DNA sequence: TGTGCCAGCAGTACCCGGACAGGGACCCCCTACGAGCAGTACTTC.

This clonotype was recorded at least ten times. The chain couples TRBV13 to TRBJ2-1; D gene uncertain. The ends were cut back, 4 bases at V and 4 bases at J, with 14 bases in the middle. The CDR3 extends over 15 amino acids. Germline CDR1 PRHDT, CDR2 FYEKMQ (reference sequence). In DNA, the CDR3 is TGTGCCAGCAGCTCCTCCCTTAGCATTTACAATGAGCAGTTCTTC. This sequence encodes CASSSSLSIYNEQFF.

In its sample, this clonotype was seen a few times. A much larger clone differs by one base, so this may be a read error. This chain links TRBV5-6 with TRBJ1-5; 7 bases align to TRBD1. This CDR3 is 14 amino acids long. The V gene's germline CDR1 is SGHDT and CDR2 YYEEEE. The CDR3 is CASSRTGSNQPQNF. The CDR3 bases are TGTGCCAGCAGCCGGACAGGAAGCAATCAGCCCCAGAATTTT.

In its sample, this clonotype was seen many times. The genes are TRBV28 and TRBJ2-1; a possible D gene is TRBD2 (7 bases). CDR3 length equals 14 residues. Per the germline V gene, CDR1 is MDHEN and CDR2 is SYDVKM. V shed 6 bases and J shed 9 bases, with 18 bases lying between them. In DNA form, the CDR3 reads TGTGCCAGCAGATCCTTGGAGGGGGAGGGTGAGCAGTTCTTC. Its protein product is CASRSLEGEGEQFF.

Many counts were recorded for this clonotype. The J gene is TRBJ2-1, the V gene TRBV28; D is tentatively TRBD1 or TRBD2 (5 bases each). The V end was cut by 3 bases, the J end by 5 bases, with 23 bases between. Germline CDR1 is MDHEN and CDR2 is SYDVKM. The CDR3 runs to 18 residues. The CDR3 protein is CASSFSSTRGDWDNEQFF. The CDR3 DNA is TGTGCCAGCAGTTTCTCTTCTACGAGGGGAGACTGGGACAATGAGCAGTTCTTC.

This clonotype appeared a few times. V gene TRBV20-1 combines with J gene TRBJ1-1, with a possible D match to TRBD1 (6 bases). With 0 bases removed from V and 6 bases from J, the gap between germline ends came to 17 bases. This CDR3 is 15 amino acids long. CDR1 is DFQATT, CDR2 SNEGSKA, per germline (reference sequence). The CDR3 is CSARDHGGAGAEAFF. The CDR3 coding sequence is TGCAGTGCTAGAGATCATGGGGGCGCAGGGGCTGAAGCTTTCTTT.

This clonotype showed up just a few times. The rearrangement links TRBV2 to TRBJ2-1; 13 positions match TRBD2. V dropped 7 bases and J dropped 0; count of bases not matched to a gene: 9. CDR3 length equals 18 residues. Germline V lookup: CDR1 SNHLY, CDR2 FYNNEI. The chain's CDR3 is CASTEPGLAGSSYNEQFF. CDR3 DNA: TGTGCCAGCACGGAGCCGGGACTAGCGGGGAGCTCCTACAATGAGCAGTTCTTC.

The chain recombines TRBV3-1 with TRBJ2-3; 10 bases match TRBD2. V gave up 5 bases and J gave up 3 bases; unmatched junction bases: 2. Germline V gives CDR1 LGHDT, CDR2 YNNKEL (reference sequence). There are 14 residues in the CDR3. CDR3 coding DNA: TGTGCCAGCAGCGGGACTAGCGTTACAGATACGCAGTATTTT. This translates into CASSGTSVTDTQYF.

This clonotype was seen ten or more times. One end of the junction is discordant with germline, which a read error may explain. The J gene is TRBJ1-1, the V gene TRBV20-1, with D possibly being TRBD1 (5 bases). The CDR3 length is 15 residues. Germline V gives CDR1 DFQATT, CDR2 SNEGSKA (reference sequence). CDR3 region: CSARVKGTGNTEAFF. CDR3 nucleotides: TGCAGTGCCAGAGTTAAGGGGACGGGGAACACTGAAGCTTTCTTT.